This T cell receptor beta chain was retrieved from a study of identical twins. Whole-study results and caveats: Conclusions were based on cross-sectional statistical analysis, without following the same donors. When twins shared out-of-frame alpha sequences, those sequences had excess low generation probability. Among monozygotic twins, out-of-frame TCR alpha sharing exceeded what models predicted. Abundant beta clonotypes from cord blood had fewer insertions, unlike memory repertoires, which showed none.

This clonotype has just one count. The antigen is unknown. It may be a read error: a sequence one base away is much more abundant. TCRdb reprocessed the 5' RACE reads with MiXCR, giving one entry per CDR3 protein. The sample records a few hundred thousand distinct CDR3 sequences, 18% being singletons. Germline CDR1 DFQATT, CDR2 SNEGSKA (reference sequence). CDR3 length: 13 amino acids. Deletions cut 7 bases from V and 4 bases from J, with 16 bases between. V is TRBV20-1 and J is TRBJ1-2, with D possibly being TRBD1 (6 bases). This clonotype was sampled from a man aged 45-65 years in good health. Input material: naive T cells sorted from blood. The CDR3, as DNA: TGCAGTGTTGACCCAGGGGACCTCTATGGCTACACCTTC. Its protein product is CSVDPGDLYGYTF.